A selection of T cell receptor beta chains follows, all from one sample in a study of cytomegalovirus exposure and HLA in healthy donors. Here immunoSEQ multiplex PCR was the method, and the copy in TCRdb shows in-frame clones only, minus some. The data show around 150,000 clones, with about three quarters seen just once and approximately 3.1% held by the top ten. The sample comprised PBMCs. The receptors were sampled from a woman in her thirties or forties in good health and CMV-seronegative. Both conserved end residues are part of each CDR3. The order of the fields is D gene, J gene, V gene, CDR3 protein. A D gene is named only where the DNA matches it firmly.

D: NA
J: TRBJ1-4
V: TRBV28
CDR3: CASTTRLSPNEKLFF

D: NA
J: TRBJ2-5
V: TRBV21-1
CDR3: CASSPPPTGGEETQYF

D: NA
J: TRBJ1-6
V: TRBV7-8
CDR3: CASSLGTAGLNSPLHF

D: NA
J: TRBJ2-2
V: TRBV6-5
CDR3: CASRQGSRAGELFF

D: TRBD2
J: TRBJ2-5
V: TRBV19
CDR3: CASSTGLAVYQETQYF

D: NA
J: TRBJ1-2
V: TRBV19
CDR3: CASSLTGGGRYGYTF

D: NA
J: TRBJ2-1
V: TRBV5-4
CDR3: CASSSRQTSSYNEQFF

D: TRBD1
J: TRBJ1-1
V: TRBV7-9
CDR3: CASNSYTGVFSEAFF

D: NA
J: TRBJ1-3
V: TRBV7-9
CDR3: CASSPEGRVWNTIYF

D: TRBD1
J: TRBJ1-4
V: TRBV4-1
CDR3: CASSHKARDSNEKLFF

D: TRBD1
J: TRBJ1-2
V: TRBV6-1
CDR3: CASIPRTGTEYGYTF

D: TRBD1
J: TRBJ1-2
V: TRBV6-6
CDR3: CASVRGPYGYTF

D: NA
J: TRBJ2-2
V: TRBV7-2
CDR3: CASSLVSINTGELFF

D: NA
J: TRBJ1-1
V: TRBV7-2
CDR3: CASSLALNRLNTEAFF

D: NA
J: TRBJ2-3
V: TRBV5-1
CDR3: CASSSIPSTGDTQYF

D: NA
J: TRBJ2-3
V: TRBV4-2
CDR3: CASSQGEDWADTQYF

D: NA
J: TRBJ1-5
V: TRBV19
CDR3: CASSPRDTYSNQPQHF

D: NA
J: TRBJ2-5
V: TRBV21-1
CDR3: CASTLGERTSGDQQETQYF